This record concerns one TCR beta chain sequence. 60 Vbeta and 13 Jbeta primers were used in PCR. Here immunoSEQ multiplex PCR was the method, and the copy in TCRdb shows in-frame clones only, minus some. Here the sample spans roughly 230,000 clones, approximately 91% being singletons. The data derive from a study of cytomegalovirus exposure and HLA in healthy donors. The sequenced sample was PBMCs. This sequence was found in a girl between 2 and 10 years old in good health and CMV-seronegative.

The CDR3 reads CSVEDNGYEQYF. DNA of the CDR3: TGCAGCGTTGAAGATAACGGTTACGAGCAGTACTTC. The rearrangement links TRBV29-1 to TRBJ2-7; no firm D call. The CDR3 contains 12 residues. Deletions cut 0 bases from V and 4 bases from J, with 7 bases between. Germline V gives CDR1 SQVTM, CDR2 ANQGSEA.